This T cell receptor beta chain was captured by sequencing in a study of metastatic and nonmetastatic thyroid tumors. Background on the study: The comparison covered peripheral blood and tumor or nodule tissue in malignant and benign thyroid patients. Whole-study findings and limits: Versus benign nodules, malignant thyroid tumors reportedly had significantly higher TCR beta diversity, in blood and tumor.

The CDR3 has 14 amino acids. V was clipped by 3 bases and J by 5 bases, with 14 bases between them. CDR1 and CDR2 (germline): ENHRY, SYGVKD. This clone occurred many times. What it recognizes is unknown. No treatment of any kind had been given to any patient before thyroid surgery. Original processing methods: Using the CDR3 differences seen across clinicopathological groups, the authors built a distant-metastasis classifier for papillary thyroid cancer, which was meant to discriminate distant-metastatic patients. TCRdb redid the clone calls on the PCR reads using MiXCR. Here the V and J calls rest on TCRdb's processing, not on the authors' analysis. The table lists some 15,000 clones, around 28% of them singletons, with around 21% in the top ten.

This clonotype originated in a female donor with papillary thyroid cancer or a benign thyroid nodule (not recorded which). Some clones in this sample may be carry-over from other donors' samples. Sequenced sample: tumor tissue. The chain carries TRBV10-3 and TRBJ2-7; possibly TRBD1 for D (6 bases). The CDR3 coding sequence is TGTGCCATCAGTGACGGTACAGGGCGCGACGAGCAGTACTTC. Translation gives CAISDGTGRDEQYF.